These T cell receptor beta chains were read from a single sample in a study of T cells after yellow fever vaccination. From the 5' RACE reads, TCRdb called clonotypes with MiXCR, one entry per CDR3 protein. The sample records about 300,000 distinct CDR3 sequences, around 7% being singletons. Sequenced here: PBMCs, sampled 35 to 50 days after the first yellow fever vaccination. The receptors were sampled from a man younger than 30 who received the YFV17D yellow fever vaccine. CDR3s include the opening cysteine and the closing phenylalanine or tryptophan. D genes are given only for firm matches. Not every row has a clone size; where given, it reads once, few, many or a size class.

clone_size d_call j_call v_call cdr3_aa cdr3_nt
few NA TRBJ1-1 TRBV5-4 CASSADANTEAFF TGTGCCAGCAGCGCAGACGCTAACACTGAAGCTTTCTTT
few NA TRBJ1-4 TRBV20-1 CSAPVRGEKLFF TGCAGTGCCCCGGTGCGGGGAGAAAAACTGTTTTTT
many NA TRBJ2-1 TRBV20-1 CSVDPQVNEQFF TGCAGTGTTGACCCTCAAGTGAATGAGCAGTTCTTC
many NA TRBJ2-7 TRBV20-1 CSALQGYEQYF TGCAGTGCTTTACAGGGTTACGAGCAGTACTTC
NA TRBD1 TRBJ2-5 TRBV11-1 CASSPGQPVRGGQETQYF TGTGCCAGCAGCCCGGGACAGCCGGTCCGAGGGGGCCAAGAGACCCAGTACTTC
NA NA TRBJ1-1 TRBV7-2 CASSGRGWVSEAFF TGTGCCAGCAGCGGTCGAGGGTGGGTCTCTGAAGCTTTCTTT
few TRBD1 TRBJ2-3 TRBV7-9 CASSSTRTGGSTDTQYF TGTGCCAGCAGCTCAACTAGGACAGGGGGAAGCACAGATACGCAGTATTTT
NA TRBD1 TRBJ2-3 TRBV5-4 CASIRDRGGDTQYF TGTGCCAGCATACGCGACAGGGGAGGAGATACGCAGTATTTT
many NA TRBJ2-1 TRBV5-6 CASSWGGRGEQFF TGTGCCAGCAGCTGGGGGGGCCGGGGTGAGCAGTTCTTC
few TRBD1 TRBJ1-1 TRBV28 CASSLFRGRENTEAFF TGTGCCAGCAGTTTATTCAGGGGGCGAGAGAACACTGAAGCTTTCTTT
few NA TRBJ2-1 TRBV7-2 CASSQGSGFHEQFF TGTGCCAGCAGCCAGGGGTCGGGGTTTCATGAGCAGTTCTTC
NA NA TRBJ2-7 TRBV2 CASSEAPDSYEQYF TGTGCCAGCAGTGAAGCCCCGGACTCCTACGAGCAGTACTTC
NA NA TRBJ2-6 TRBV5-1 CASSWGAAGANVLTF TGCGCCAGCAGCTGGGGAGCCGCTGGGGCCAACGTCCTGACTTTC
few NA TRBJ2-3 TRBV24-1 CATARSVETDTQYF TGTGCCACCGCGAGAAGTGTAGAAACAGATACGCAGTATTTT
few NA TRBJ2-2 TRBV9 CASSVGGSTGELFF TGTGCCAGCAGCGTAGGCGGGTCCACCGGGGAGCTGTTTTTT
NA NA TRBJ2-1 TRBV7-2 CASSLVVAVITVYEQFF TGTGCCAGCAGCTTAGTAGTCGCAGTGATAACGGTATATGAGCAGTTCTTC
NA TRBD2 TRBJ2-1 TRBV7-6 CASSLNSGGAHNEQFF TGTGCCAGCAGCTTGAATAGCGGGGGGGCCCACAATGAGCAGTTCTTC